The next 9 T cell receptor beta chains were all read from a single sample in a study of T cells in Graves' hyperthyroidism and ophthalmopathy. Amplification of TCR beta CDR3 regions used RNA as the template. A set of HTBI primers served as the primers for a first-round RT-PCR of the TCR CDR3. Using its own MiXCR run on the multiplex PCR reads, TCRdb lists one record per CDR3 protein. The data contain approximately 400,000 distinct CDR3 sequences, approximately 18% of them singletons. The sample consisted of blood. The receptors were gathered from a man in his late teens or twenties with Graves' ophthalmopathy.

This clonotype was found a few times. The gene calls are TRBV7-3 and TRBJ2-3, with D possibly matching TRBD2 (6 bases). The CDR3 length is 13 residues. With 10 bases removed from V and 4 bases from J, the gap between germline ends came to 15 bases. Germline V CDR1 and CDR2: SGHTA, FQGTGA. The CDR3 here is CATSGRGSDTQYF. CDR3 in DNA: TGTGCCACCTCCGGGAGAGGGTCAGATACGCAGTATTTT.

This clonotype came up many times. The chain uses TRBV20-1 and TRBJ2-7, with D possibly matching TRBD2 (6 bases). The CDR3 loop spans 16 amino acids. Germline CDR1 DFQATT, CDR2 SNEGSKA (reference sequence). With 0 bases removed from V and 9 bases from J, the gap between germline ends came to 24 bases. CDR3 sequence: CSARDGSGGVLPGQYF. The DNA for the CDR3 is TGCAGTGCTAGAGATGGGTCTGGCGGGGTTCTACCGGGGCAGTACTTC.

The chain combines TRBV15 with TRBJ2-3; the match to TRBD2 covers 9 bases. V dropped 0 bases and J dropped 2; count of bases not matched to a gene: 3. Germline V gene lookup returns CDR1 LNHNV and CDR2 YYDKDF (reference sequence). CDR3 length equals 16 residues. The CDR3 reads CATSRDSGGATDTQYF. The DNA for the CDR3 is TGTGCCACCAGCAGAGATAGCGGGGGTGCCACAGATACGCAGTATTTT. Full variable domain (remainder filled in from reference TRBV15 and TRBJ2-3): DAMVIQNPRYQVTQFGKPVTLSCSQTLNHNVMYWYQQKSSQAPKLLFHYYDKDFNNEADTPDNFQSRRPNTSFCFLDIRSPGLGDTAMYLCATSRDSGGATDTQYFGPGTRLTVL.

This clonotype has a handful of counts. The rearrangement uses TRBV5-6 and TRBJ2-3, with D perhaps matching TRBD1 (5 bases). The germline V gene encodes CDR1 SGHDT and CDR2 YYEEEE. The V and J ends lost 6 bases and 4 bases respectively, with 18 bases between them. The CDR3 totals 15 residues. CDR3 nucleotide sequence: TGTGCCAGCACCGCTCTGGGCGGCAGGGCAGATACGCAGTATTTT. This codes for CASTALGGRADTQYF. Supplemented by reference TRBV5-6 and TRBJ2-3, the full variable domain reads DAGVTQSPTHLIKTRGQQVTLRCSPKSGHDTVSWYQQALGQGPQFIFQYYEEEERQRGNFPDRFSGHQFPNYSSELNVNALLLGDSALYLCASTALGGRADTQYFGPGTRLTVL.

This clonotype was seen more than once but under ten times. The chain couples TRBV5-4 to TRBJ1-1; TRBD1 aligns across 9 bases. The ends lost 4 bases at V and 4 bases at J; junction bases unmatched: 5. Germline loops: CDR1 SGHNT, CDR2 YYREEE (reference sequence). The CDR3 has 14 residues. CDR3 sequence reads: CASSPGTGLTEAFF. CDR3 nucleotides: TGTGCCAGCAGCCCCGGGACAGGGCTCACTGAAGCTTTCTTT.

This clonotype was found many times. This chain connects TRBV7-9 to TRBJ1-1; possibly TRBD1 for D (5 bases). CDR1 is SEHNR and CDR2 is FQNEAQ in the germline V gene (reference sequence). CDR3 length equals 16 residues. V dropped 4 bases and J dropped 0 bases, with 15 bases sitting between them. The CDR3 is CASSSPMGPMNTEAFF. CDR3 sequence (DNA): TGTGCCAGCAGCTCCCCGATGGGACCGATGAACACTGAAGCTTTCTTT.

This clonotype was detected many times. The V gene is TRBV3-1, the J gene TRBJ2-2; D call uncertain. CDR1 LGHDT and CDR2 YNNKEL come from the germline V gene (reference sequence). V gave up 3 bases and J gave up 6 bases, with 5 bases separating them. The length of the CDR3 is 12 residues. For the CDR3, the DNA is TGTGCCAGCAGCCACAGCGCCGGGGAGCTGTTTTTT. This encodes CASSHSAGELFF.

In its sample, this clonotype was seen a few times. The chain links TRBV12-3 or TRBV12-4 to TRBJ2-5, with 8 bases lining up with TRBD2. The CDR3 extends over 14 amino acids. J gave up 0 bases and V 5 bases, and 2 bases lay outside the gene matches. The chain's CDR3 is CASSASGYQETQYF. The CDR3 nucleotides are TGTGCCAGCAGTGCTAGCGGGTACCAAGAGACCCAGTACTTC.

In this sample, this clonotype turned up many times. The chain has TRBV12-3 or TRBV12-4 and TRBJ2-6, with D perhaps matching TRBD1 or TRBD2 (6 bases each). Trimming pared 4 bases from V and 3 bases from J, leaving 19 bases between. CDR3 size: 18 residues. CDR3 DNA: TGTGCCAGCAGTTCCTGGGCCCCCCGGGGGCTTGGGGCCAACGTCCTGACTTTC. This encodes CASSSWAPRGLGANVLTF.